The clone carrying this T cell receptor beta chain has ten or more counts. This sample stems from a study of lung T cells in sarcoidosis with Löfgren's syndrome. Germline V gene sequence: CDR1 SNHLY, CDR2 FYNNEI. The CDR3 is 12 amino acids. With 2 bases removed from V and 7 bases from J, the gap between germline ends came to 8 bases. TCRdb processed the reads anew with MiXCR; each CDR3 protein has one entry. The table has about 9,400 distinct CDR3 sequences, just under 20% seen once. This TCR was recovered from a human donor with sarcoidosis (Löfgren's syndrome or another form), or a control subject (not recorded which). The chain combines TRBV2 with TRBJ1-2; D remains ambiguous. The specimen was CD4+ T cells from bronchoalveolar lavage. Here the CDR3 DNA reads TGTGCCAGCAGTGAAACTGTAGGTGGCTACACCTTC. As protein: CASSETVGGYTF.